A selection of T cell receptor beta chains follows, all from one sample in a study of read filtering for tumor transcriptome and immune sequencing. TCRdb ran MiXCR on the reads and lists one entry per CDR3 protein. The data contain some 15,000 distinct CDR3 sequences, about a fifth of them singletons. The sample consisted of a population of CD138-negative cells sorted from bone marrow. These receptors were obtained from a donor aged 40 or over with multiple myeloma. The CDR3 runs from the conserved cysteine through the conserved F or W. The D gene is left open where the match is weak. Size tells how often a clone was seen (once, few, many) or the class of an expanded clone, and some rows leave it out.

V gene	J gene	D gene	clone size	CDR3 protein	CDR3 DNA
TRBV6-1	TRBJ2-7	TRBD2	.	CASSRSGGSYEQYF	TGTGCCAGCAGCCGTAGCGGGGGGAGTTACGAGCAGTACTTC
TRBV20-1	TRBJ1-6	.	.	CSARGPNSPLHF	TGCAGTGCTCGGGGGCCGAATTCACCCCTCCACTTT
TRBV5-4	TRBJ2-5	TRBD2	.	CASSLPLAGKRETQYF	TGTGCCAGCAGCTTGCCTCTAGCGGGGAAGCGAGAGACCCAGTACTTC
TRBV12-3/TRBV12-4	TRBJ2-2	.	many	CASRAGTPGWNTGELFF	TGTGCCAGCAGAGCGGGTACGCCGGGGTGGAACACCGGGGAGCTGTTTTTT
TRBV24-1	TRBJ1-5	.	many	CATSDRRGARNQPQHF	TGTGCCACCAGTGACCGAAGGGGGGCCCGTAATCAGCCCCAGCATTTT
TRBV30	TRBJ2-3	.	few	CAWSVGRGDTDTQYF	TGTGCCTGGAGTGTTGGGCGGGGAGACACAGATACGCAGTATTTT
TRBV11-1	TRBJ2-1	.	many	CASSLVAWGTYNEQFF	TGTGCCAGCAGCTTAGTTGCTTGGGGGACGTACAATGAGCAGTTCTTC
TRBV24-1	TRBJ2-3	.	few	CATRAASADTQYF	TGTGCCACCAGGGCGGCCTCGGCAGATACGCAGTATTTT
TRBV24-1	TRBJ2-1	TRBD2	many	CATSGEDQASGSLDEQFF	TGTGCCACCAGTGGGGAAGACCAGGCTAGCGGGAGTTTGGATGAGCAGTTCTTC
TRBV7-2	TRBJ1-1	.	.	CASSRRQATNTEAFF	TGTGCCAGCAGTCGAAGACAGGCCACGAACACTGAAGCTTTCTTT
TRBV5-1	TRBJ2-1	.	few	CASSSGLSSYNEQFF	TGCGCCAGCAGCTCAGGTTTGAGCTCCTACAATGAGCAGTTCTTC
TRBV20-1	TRBJ2-1	.	many	CSASTQYNEQFF	TGCAGTGCATCCACCCAGTACAATGAGCAGTTCTTC
TRBV30	TRBJ2-5	TRBD2	.	CAWSVLAGGPQYF	TGTGCCTGGAGTGTACTAGCGGGGGGGCCCCAGTACTTC
TRBV6-2/TRBV6-3	TRBJ1-2	TRBD1	many	CASSPGQGSAGYTF	TGTGCCAGCAGTCCAGGACAGGGATCCGCTGGCTACACCTTC
TRBV4-1	TRBJ2-1	.	medium-sized	CASSQDGNPASGEQFF	TGCGCCAGCAGCCAAGATGGGAATCCGGCGTCCGGTGAGCAGTTCTTC
TRBV12-3/TRBV12-4	TRBJ1-3	.	.	CASSGPAGGNTIYF	TGTGCCAGCAGCGGGCCGGCCGGTGGAAACACCATATATTTT
TRBV11-3	TRBJ2-1	.	.	CASTPHRANNEQFF	TGTGCCAGCACCCCACATCGGGCGAACAATGAGCAGTTCTTC
TRBV4-1	TRBJ2-1	.	many	CASSQVGEQFF	TGCGCCAGCAGCCAAGTAGGAGAGCAGTTCTTC
TRBV6-2/TRBV6-3	TRBJ2-3	.	many	CASSRDRSGPDTQYF	TGTGCCAGCAGTCGTGACCGGTCGGGTCCAGATACGCAGTATTTT
TRBV15	TRBJ2-5	.	few	CATSRDRETQYF	TGTGCCACCAGCAGAGATCGGGAGACCCAGTACTTC
TRBV15	TRBJ2-4	.	few	CATSRDSGSPRNIQYF	TGTGCCACCAGCAGAGACTCAGGGAGCCCTAGAAACATTCAGTACTTC
TRBV12-3/TRBV12-4	TRBJ1-5	TRBD1	once	CASSFGTAYSNQPQHF	TGTGCCAGCAGTTTTGGGACAGCTTATAGCAATCAGCCCCAGCATTTT
TRBV6-4	TRBJ1-5	.	.	CASSVTPNSNQPQHF	TGTGCCAGCAGTGTAACGCCGAATAGCAATCAGCCCCAGCATTTT
TRBV5-1	TRBJ2-6	.	many	CASSWGGSGANVLTF	TGCGCCAGCAGCTGGGGTGGTTCTGGGGCCAACGTCCTGACTTTC
TRBV7-9	TRBJ1-1	TRBD1	many	CASSLLFFRTGQNTEAFF	TGTGCCAGCAGCTTACTGTTCTTCCGGACAGGCCAGAACACTGAAGCTTTCTTT
TRBV7-2	TRBJ2-7	TRBD2	few	CASSRQNLAGASSYEQYF	TGTGCCAGCAGCCGTCAGAATCTAGCGGGGGCTAGCTCCTACGAGCAGTACTTC
TRBV5-1	TRBJ2-5	TRBD2	many	CASESGRADAETQYF	TGCGCCAGCGAGAGCGGGAGGGCCGATGCAGAGACCCAGTACTTC
TRBV7-8	TRBJ2-3	TRBD2	.	CASRTTSGRENTQYF	TGTGCCAGCAGGACTACTAGCGGGAGGGAGAATACGCAGTATTTT
TRBV7-2	TRBJ2-1	.	many	CASSPGGGTSYNEQFF	TGTGCCAGCAGCCCAGGGGGGGGGACCTCCTACAATGAGCAGTTCTTC
TRBV30	TRBJ2-2	TRBD2	many	CAWTVAGGAAGELFF	TGTGCCTGGACAGTAGCGGGGGGCGCGGCCGGGGAGCTGTTTTTT
TRBV30	TRBJ1-4	.	.	CAWKRTTGKLFF	TGTGCCTGGAAACGGACCACCGGAAAACTGTTTTTT
TRBV7-9	TRBJ2-1	.	many	CASSLGDEQFF	TGTGCCAGCAGCTTAGGGGATGAGCAGTTCTTC
TRBV10-3	TRBJ2-7	.	few	CAISDPPTAIDEQYF	TGTGCCATCAGTGACCCCCCGACCGCTATCGACGAGCAGTACTTC
TRBV29-1	TRBJ2-7	.	many	CSVDSGTDEQYF	TGCAGCGTTGATTCGGGGACGGATGAGCAGTACTTC
TRBV6-5	TRBJ2-1	.	many	CASNRGEFYNEQFF	TGTGCCAGCAACCGTGGGGAATTCTACAATGAGCAGTTCTTC
TRBV11-1	TRBJ2-3	.	many	CASSLHSPPTDTQYF	TGTGCCAGCAGCTTACACAGTCCCCCCACAGATACGCAGTATTTT
TRBV7-9	TRBJ1-1	.	many	CASSLAGTVNTEAFF	TGTGCCAGCAGCTTAGCGGGGACGGTGAACACTGAAGCTTTCTTT
TRBV2	TRBJ2-5	.	.	CASSKRETQYF	TGTGCCAGCAGCAAACGGGAGACCCAGTACTTC
TRBV2	TRBJ1-1	.	many	CASSEFDRVDSEPFF	TGTGCCAGCAGTGAATTCGACAGAGTAGATTCTGAACCTTTCTTT
TRBV4-1	TRBJ2-4	TRBD2	many	CASSQEGGGLAKNIQYF	TGCGCCAGCAGCCAAGAGGGGGGGGGATTAGCCAAAAACATTCAGTACTTC
TRBV29-1	TRBJ2-3	TRBD1	many	CSVSGTASTDTQYF	TGCAGCGTTTCTGGGACAGCGAGCACAGATACGCAGTATTTT
TRBV12-3/TRBV12-4	TRBJ2-7	TRBD1	many	CASIAGQGAHYEQYF	TGTGCCAGCATCGCGGGACAGGGGGCCCACTACGAGCAGTACTTC
TRBV29-1	TRBJ2-1	.	many	CSVGPTDYNEQFF	TGCAGCGTAGGACCTACAGATTACAATGAGCAGTTCTTC
TRBV2	TRBJ2-5	.	many	CASSEVTGTEETQYF	TGTGCCAGCAGTGAAGTCACCGGGACGGAAGAGACCCAGTACTTC
TRBV5-5	TRBJ2-1	.	.	CASSLAGEYNEQFF	TGTGCCAGCAGCTTGGCGGGAGAGTACAATGAGCAGTTCTTC
TRBV12-3/TRBV12-4	TRBJ2-6	.	many	CASRETGANVLTF	TGTGCCAGCAGAGAAACTGGGGCCAACGTCCTGACTTTC
TRBV10-3	TRBJ2-1	TRBD2	.	CAIAALQTSDNEQFF	TGTGCCATCGCAGCCCTTCAGACTAGCGACAATGAGCAGTTCTTC
TRBV24-1	TRBJ1-1	TRBD1	.	CATRPQGAPDTEAFF	TGTGCCACCAGACCTCAGGGGGCCCCGGACACTGAAGCTTTCTTT
TRBV3-1	TRBJ2-1	.	.	CASSPRLGPGHYNEQFF	TGTGCCAGCAGCCCTCGTCTGGGGCCCGGTCACTACAATGAGCAGTTCTTC